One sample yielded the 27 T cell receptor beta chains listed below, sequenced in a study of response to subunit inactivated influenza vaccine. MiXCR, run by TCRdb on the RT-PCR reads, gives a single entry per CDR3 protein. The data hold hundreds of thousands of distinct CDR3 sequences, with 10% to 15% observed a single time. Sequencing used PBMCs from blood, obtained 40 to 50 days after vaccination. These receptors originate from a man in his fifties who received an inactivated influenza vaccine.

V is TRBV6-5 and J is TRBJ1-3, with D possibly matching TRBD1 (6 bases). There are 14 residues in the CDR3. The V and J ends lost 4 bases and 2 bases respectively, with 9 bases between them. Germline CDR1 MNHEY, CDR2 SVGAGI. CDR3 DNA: TGTGCCAGCAGTTTCAGGGGTGCTGGAAACACCATATATTTT. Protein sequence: CASSFRGAGNTIYF.

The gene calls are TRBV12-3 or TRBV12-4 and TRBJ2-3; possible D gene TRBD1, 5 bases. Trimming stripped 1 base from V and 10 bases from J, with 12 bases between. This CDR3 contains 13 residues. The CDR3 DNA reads TGTGCCAGCAGTTTAGGGACCGCACAGGCGCAGTATTTT. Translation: CASSLGTAQAQYF.

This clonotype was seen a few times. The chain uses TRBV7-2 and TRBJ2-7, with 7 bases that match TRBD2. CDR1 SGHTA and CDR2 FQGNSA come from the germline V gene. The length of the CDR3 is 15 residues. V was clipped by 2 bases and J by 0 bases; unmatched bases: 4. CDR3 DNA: TGTGCCAGCAGCTTATCGGGGGGTTTCTCCTACGAGCAGTACTTC. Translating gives CASSLSGGFSYEQYF.

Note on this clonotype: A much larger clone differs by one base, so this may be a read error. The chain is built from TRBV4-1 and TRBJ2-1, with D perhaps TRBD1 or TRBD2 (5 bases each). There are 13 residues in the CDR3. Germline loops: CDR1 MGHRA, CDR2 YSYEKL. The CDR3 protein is CASSERGFNEQIF. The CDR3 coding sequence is TGCGCCAGCAGCGAGAGGGGATTTAATGAGCAGATCTTC.

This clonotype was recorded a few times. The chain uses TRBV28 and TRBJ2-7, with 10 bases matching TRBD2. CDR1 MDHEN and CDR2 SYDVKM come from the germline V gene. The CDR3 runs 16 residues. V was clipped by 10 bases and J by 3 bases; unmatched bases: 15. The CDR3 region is CAINKVAGGLIYEQYF. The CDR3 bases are TGTGCCATCAATAAGGTAGCGGGGGGCCTTATCTACGAGCAGTACTTC.

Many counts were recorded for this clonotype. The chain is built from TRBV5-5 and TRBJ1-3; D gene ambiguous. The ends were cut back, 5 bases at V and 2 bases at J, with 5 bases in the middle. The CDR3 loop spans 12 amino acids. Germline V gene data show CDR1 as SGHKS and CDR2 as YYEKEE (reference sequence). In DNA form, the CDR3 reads TGTGCCAGCAGGACGGCTGGAAACACCATATATTTT. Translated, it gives CASRTAGNTIYF.

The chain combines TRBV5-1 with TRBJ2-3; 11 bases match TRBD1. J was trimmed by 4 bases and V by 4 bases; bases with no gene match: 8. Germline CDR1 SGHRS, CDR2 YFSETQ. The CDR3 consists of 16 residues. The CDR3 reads CASSVKGQGVSDTQYF. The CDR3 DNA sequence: TGCGCCAGCAGCGTAAAGGGACAGGGGGTCTCAGATACGCAGTATTTT.

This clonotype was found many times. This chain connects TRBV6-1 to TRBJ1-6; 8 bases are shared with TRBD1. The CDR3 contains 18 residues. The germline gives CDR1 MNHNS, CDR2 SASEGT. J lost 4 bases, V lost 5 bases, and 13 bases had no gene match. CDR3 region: CASSYELHRGDYNSPLHF. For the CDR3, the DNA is TGTGCCAGCAGTTACGAGCTTCACAGGGGGGATTATAATTCACCCCTCCACTTT.

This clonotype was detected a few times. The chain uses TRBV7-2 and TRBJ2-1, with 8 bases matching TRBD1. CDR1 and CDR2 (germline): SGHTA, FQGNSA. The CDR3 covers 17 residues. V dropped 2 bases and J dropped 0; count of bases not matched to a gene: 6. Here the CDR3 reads CASSLSWDRLSYNEQFF. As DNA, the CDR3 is TGTGCCAGCAGCTTATCCTGGGACAGGCTCTCCTACAATGAGCAGTTCTTC.

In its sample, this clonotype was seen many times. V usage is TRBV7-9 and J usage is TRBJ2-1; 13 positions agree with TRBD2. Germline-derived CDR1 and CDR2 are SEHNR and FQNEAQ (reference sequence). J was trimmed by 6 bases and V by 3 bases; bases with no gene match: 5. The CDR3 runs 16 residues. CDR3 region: CASSLRTSGRSNEQFF. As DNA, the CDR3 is TGTGCCAGCAGCTTGCGGACTAGCGGGAGAAGCAATGAGCAGTTCTTC.

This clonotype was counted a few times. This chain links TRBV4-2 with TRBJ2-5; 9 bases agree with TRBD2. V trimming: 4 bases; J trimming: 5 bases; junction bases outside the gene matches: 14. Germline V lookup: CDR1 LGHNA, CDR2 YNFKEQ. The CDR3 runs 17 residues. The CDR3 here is CASSPRLAGIMGETQYF. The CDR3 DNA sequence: TGTGCCAGCAGCCCTCGTCTAGCGGGGATCATGGGGGAGACCCAGTACTTC.

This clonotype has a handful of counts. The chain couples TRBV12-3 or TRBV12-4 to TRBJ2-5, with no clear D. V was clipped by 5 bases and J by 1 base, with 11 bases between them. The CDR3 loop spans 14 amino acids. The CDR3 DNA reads TGTGCCAGCAGTGCTGGCGGCTTCCAAGAGACCCAGTACTTC. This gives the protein CASSAGGFQETQYF.

The CDR3 region is CASSLDTGQKTSQYF. CDR3 DNA sequence: TGTGCCAGCAGCTTAGACACTGGACAGAAAACTTCGCAGTACTTC. The chain carries TRBV7-2 and TRBJ2-7; D perhaps matches TRBD1 (6 bases). The V gene's germline CDR1 is SGHTA and CDR2 FQGNSA. V was cut by 1 base and J by 9 bases, with 19 bases left in between. The CDR3 spans 15 residues.

Here the CDR3 reads CASSLRTSGPTYEQYF. The CDR3 region has the DNA TGTGCCAGCAGTTTAAGGACTAGCGGCCCTACCTACGAGCAGTACTTC. The chain carries TRBV28 and TRBJ2-7; 10 bases are shared with TRBD2. Germline values: CDR1 MDHEN, CDR2 SYDVKM. The CDR3 runs 16 residues. The ends lost 2 bases at V and 2 bases at J; junction bases unmatched: 6. The full variable domain, rest sourced from reference TRBV28 and TRBJ2-7, is DVKVTQSSRYLVKRTGEKVFLECVQDMDHENMFWYRQDPGLGLRLIYFSYDVKMKEKGDIPEGYSVSREKKERFSLILESASTNQTSMYLCASSLRTSGPTYEQYFGPGTRLTVT.

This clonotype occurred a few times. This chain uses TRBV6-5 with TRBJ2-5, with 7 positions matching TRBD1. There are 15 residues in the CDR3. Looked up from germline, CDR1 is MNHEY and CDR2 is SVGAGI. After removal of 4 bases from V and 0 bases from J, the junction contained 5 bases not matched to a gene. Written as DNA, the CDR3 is TGTGCCAGCAGTTGGGGACAGCAGTACCAAGAGACCCAGTACTTC. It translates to CASSWGQQYQETQYF.

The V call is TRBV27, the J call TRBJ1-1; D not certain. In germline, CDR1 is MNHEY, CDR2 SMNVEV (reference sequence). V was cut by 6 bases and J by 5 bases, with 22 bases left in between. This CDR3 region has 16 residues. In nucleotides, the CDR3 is TGTGCCAGCAGACCCACATACACCCAGTTGAGGACTGAAGCTTTCTTT. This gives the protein CASRPTYTQLRTEAFF.

Here the CDR3 reads CASRPFIRETQYF. CDR3 nucleotides: TGCGCCAGCCGCCCCTTTATCCGGGAGACCCAGTACTTC. The chain is built from TRBV5-1 and TRBJ2-5; D call uncertain. The CDR3 has 13 amino acids. The ends were cut back, 7 bases at V and 5 bases at J, with 15 bases in the middle. Germline CDR1 and CDR2: SGHRS and YFSETQ.

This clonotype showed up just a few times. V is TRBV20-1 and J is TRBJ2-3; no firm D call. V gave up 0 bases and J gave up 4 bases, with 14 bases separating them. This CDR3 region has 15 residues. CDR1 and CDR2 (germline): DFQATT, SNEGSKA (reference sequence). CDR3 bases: TGCAGTGCTAGAGATTCCCGACCCCCCCCAGATACGCAGTATTTT. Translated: CSARDSRPPPDTQYF.

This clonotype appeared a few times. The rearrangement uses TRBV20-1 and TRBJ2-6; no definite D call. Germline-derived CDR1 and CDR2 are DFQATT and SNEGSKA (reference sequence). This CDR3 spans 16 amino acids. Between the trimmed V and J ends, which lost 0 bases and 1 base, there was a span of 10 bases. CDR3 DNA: TGCAGTGCTAGAGATCGGCAAGTTTCTGGGGCCAACGTCCTGACTTTC. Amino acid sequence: CSARDRQVSGANVLTF.

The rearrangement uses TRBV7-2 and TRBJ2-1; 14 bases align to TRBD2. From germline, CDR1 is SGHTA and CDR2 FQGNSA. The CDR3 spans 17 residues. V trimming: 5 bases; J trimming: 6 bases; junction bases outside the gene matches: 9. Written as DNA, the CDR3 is TGTGCCAGCAGCAAGGGACTAGCGGGGGCCCTGAGCAATGAGCAGTTCTTC. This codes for CASSKGLAGALSNEQFF.

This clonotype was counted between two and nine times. CDR3 bases: TGTGCCAGCAGTGCGTGGGGGACCACTGAAGCTTTCTTT. This gives the protein CASSAWGTTEAFF. V is TRBV6-2 or TRBV6-3 and J is TRBJ1-1; the D gene is possibly TRBD1 (5 bases). The ends were cut back, 5 bases at V and 4 bases at J, with 11 bases in the middle. CDR3 length: 13 residues. Germline V gene data show CDR1 as MNHEY and CDR2 as SVGEGT.

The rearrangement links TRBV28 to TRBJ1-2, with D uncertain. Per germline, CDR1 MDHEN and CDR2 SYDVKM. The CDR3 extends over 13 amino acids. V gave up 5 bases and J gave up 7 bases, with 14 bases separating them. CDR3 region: CASSSDASAGYTF. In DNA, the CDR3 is TGTGCCAGCAGTAGCGACGCAAGCGCTGGCTACACCTTC.

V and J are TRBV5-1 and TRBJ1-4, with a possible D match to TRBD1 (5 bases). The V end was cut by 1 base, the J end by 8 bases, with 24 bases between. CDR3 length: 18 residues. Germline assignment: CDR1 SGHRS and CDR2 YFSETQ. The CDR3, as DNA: TGCGCCAGCAGCTTGAATCAATATTCGGGATCGACAGAGGAAAAACTGTTTTTT. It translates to CASSLNQYSGSTEEKLFF.

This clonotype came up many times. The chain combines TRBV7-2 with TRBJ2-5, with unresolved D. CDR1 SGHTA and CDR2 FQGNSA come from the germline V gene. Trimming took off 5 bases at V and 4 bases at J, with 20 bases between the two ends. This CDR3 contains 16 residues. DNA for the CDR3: TGTGCCAGCAGCCGTACCCCAGGATCAGGCGCAGAGACCCAGTACTTC. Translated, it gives CASSRTPGSGAETQYF.

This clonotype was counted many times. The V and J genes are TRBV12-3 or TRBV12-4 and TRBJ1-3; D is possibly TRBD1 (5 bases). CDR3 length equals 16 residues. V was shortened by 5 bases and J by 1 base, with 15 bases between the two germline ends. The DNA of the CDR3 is TGTGCCAGCAGTGTCCAGGGTGCGGGGTCTGGAAACACCATATATTTT. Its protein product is CASSVQGAGSGNTIYF.

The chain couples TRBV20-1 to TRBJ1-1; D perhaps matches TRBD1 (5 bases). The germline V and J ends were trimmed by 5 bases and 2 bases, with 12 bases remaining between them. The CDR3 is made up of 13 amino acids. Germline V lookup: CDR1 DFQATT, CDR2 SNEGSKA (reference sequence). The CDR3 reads CSAFRGANTEAFF. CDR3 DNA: TGCAGTGCTTTTCGGGGCGCTAACACTGAAGCTTTCTTT.

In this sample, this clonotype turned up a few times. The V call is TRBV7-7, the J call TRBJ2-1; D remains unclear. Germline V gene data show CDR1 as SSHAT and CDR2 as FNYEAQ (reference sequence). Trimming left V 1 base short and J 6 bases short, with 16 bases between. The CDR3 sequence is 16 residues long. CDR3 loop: CASSLGGNRASNEQFF. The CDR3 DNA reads TGTGCCAGCAGCTTAGGAGGTAACCGGGCCTCCAATGAGCAGTTCTTC.